This entry is about one TCR beta chain. The record originates from a study of blood T cell repertoires in COVID-19. Turning to the study itself: Italy, Spain and the United States were the sources of the convalescent and acute COVID-19 samples.

Authors' processing steps: Quantification of nucleated cells was approximated via reference gene primer amplification. Sequencing was performed with immunoSEQ multiplex PCR; in TCRdb, only in-frame clones are kept and a portion is missing. V, J and clone size were drawn from that table, and D and trimming were deduced from the DNA. The data hold about 140,000 clones, with 88% observed a single time. The ends were cut back, 0 bases at V and 1 base at J, with 13 bases in the middle. The CDR3 has 16 residues. Germline assignment: CDR1 SGHKS and CDR2 YYEKEE (reference sequence). J is TRBJ2-5 and V is TRBV5-5, with D possibly TRBD1 on 6 matching bases. The receptor's source is a human donor in a cohort sampled during active COVID-19. Input material: peripheral blood. The CDR3 reads CASSLAWGPFQETQYF. The CDR3 nucleotides read TGTGCCAGCAGCTTGGCATGGGGGCCGTTCCAAGAGACCCAGTACTTC.